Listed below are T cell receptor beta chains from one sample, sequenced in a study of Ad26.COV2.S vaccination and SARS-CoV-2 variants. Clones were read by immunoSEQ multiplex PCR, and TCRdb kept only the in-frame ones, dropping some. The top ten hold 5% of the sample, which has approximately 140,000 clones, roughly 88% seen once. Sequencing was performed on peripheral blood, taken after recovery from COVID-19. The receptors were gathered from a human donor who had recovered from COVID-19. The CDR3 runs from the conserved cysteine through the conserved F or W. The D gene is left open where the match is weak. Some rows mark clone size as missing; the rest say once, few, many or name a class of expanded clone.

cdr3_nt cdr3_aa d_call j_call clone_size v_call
TGTGCCAGCAGCTTCCGGGACGGCTATTCACCCCTCCACTTT CASSFRDGYSPLHF NA TRBJ1-6 NA TRBV5-5
TGTGCCACCAGTGAATATGACAGGGCCTACAATGAGCAGTTCTTC CATSEYDRAYNEQFF TRBD1 TRBJ2-1 NA TRBV24-1
TGTGCCAGCAGTTCCCGGACCCCCCAGCATTTT CASSSRTPQHF NA TRBJ1-5 NA TRBV28
TGTGCCAGCAGCCACCAATCAGGGTTTAGCAATCAGCCCCAGCATTTT CASSHQSGFSNQPQHF NA TRBJ1-5 NA TRBV28
TGTGCCAGCAGGCTCCCCAGGGTGAATGAGCAGTTCTTC CASRLPRVNEQFF NA TRBJ2-1 once TRBV6-5
TGTGCCAGCAGCTTGGACCGTCAGGATTGGGCGGTGATTTCACCCCTCCACTTT CASSLDRQDWAVISPLHF NA TRBJ1-6 NA TRBV7-9
TGTGCCAGCAGTTTCGGCGCCCAGGATGAGCAGTTCTTC CASSFGAQDEQFF NA TRBJ2-1 NA TRBV27
TGCGCCAGCAGCGATAGGACAGGATCTGAAGCTTTCTTT CASSDRTGSEAFF TRBD1 TRBJ1-1 NA TRBV4-1
TGTGCCAGCAGTCGGAGCGGGGGCTGGATTGAAGCTTTCTTT CASSRSGGWIEAFF NA TRBJ1-1 NA TRBV27
TGTGCCATCAGTGAGTCGGGGAGACTAGCAAACTACGAGCAGTACTTC CAISESGRLANYEQYF TRBD2 TRBJ2-7 NA TRBV10-3
TGTGCCAGCAGTTTGGGGATGGGTTTTTCGGAGGCCCACTACGAGCAGTACTTC CASSLGMGFSEAHYEQYF NA TRBJ2-7 NA TRBV28
TGTGCCAGCAGTTTCCGCGACACGCTCAAGACCCAGTACTTC CASSFRDTLKTQYF NA TRBJ2-5 NA TRBV28
TGTGCCAGCAGCTTGGTGCTAGTTTGGGATTTCTACGAGCAGTACTTC CASSLVLVWDFYEQYF NA TRBJ2-7 NA TRBV5-5
TGCGCCAGCAGCCAAACACGCGGGGGCACCATATATTTT CASSQTRGGTIYF NA TRBJ1-3 NA TRBV4-3
TGTGCCAGCTGCAACAGGGACTATGGCTACACCTTC CASCNRDYGYTF NA TRBJ1-2 NA TRBV19
TGTGCCAGCTCACCTCGGACAGGGGATACCGGGGAGCTGTTTTTT CASSPRTGDTGELFF TRBD1 TRBJ2-2 NA TRBV18
TGCGCCAGCAGCCAAGATGGGCAGGGTGGGTTGGACTATGGCTACACCTTC CASSQDGQGGLDYGYTF NA TRBJ1-2 once TRBV4-1
TGTGCCAGCAGTGAACAGGGGTACGAGCAGTACTTC CASSEQGYEQYF NA TRBJ2-7 NA TRBV2
TGTGCCAGCAGTCCATCCGGACAGGGAGTCTCTGGAAACACCATATATTTT CASSPSGQGVSGNTIYF TRBD1 TRBJ1-3 NA TRBV28
TGCAGCGTTGAAGGACAGCCTCCTAACTATGGCTACACCTTC CSVEGQPPNYGYTF NA TRBJ1-2 NA TRBV29-1
TGTGCCAGCGAGAGCGGGGCGGGAGAGACCCAGTACTTC CASESGAGETQYF TRBD2 TRBJ2-5 once TRBV25-1
TGTGCCAGCAGCTTAGACTCGGAAAAACTGTTTTTT CASSLDSEKLFF NA TRBJ1-4 few TRBV7-9
TGTGCCAGCAGCAAAGCTAATCGACGCAATGAAGCTTTCTTT CASSKANRRNEAFF NA TRBJ1-1 NA TRBV21-1
TGTGCCACCAGCTCGGGTGGGGGGGCCTCGGTGGAGACCCAGTACTTC CATSSGGGASVETQYF NA TRBJ2-5 NA TRBV15
TGTGCCAGCAGCCGGAGCGTGGCCTCCCGATACAATGAGCAGTTCTTC CASSRSVASRYNEQFF NA TRBJ2-1 NA TRBV3-1/TRBV3-2
TGTGCCAGCAGCTTGGCCGCAGTAGATCAATATGGCTACACCTTC CASSLAAVDQYGYTF NA TRBJ1-2 NA TRBV5-6
TGCGCCAGCAGCTTGAGCGGAGATACGCAGTATTTT CASSLSGDTQYF NA TRBJ2-3 NA TRBV5-1
TGTGCCAGCAGTGGGGGCACAGATACGCAGTATTTT CASSGGTDTQYF NA TRBJ2-3 few TRBV11-3
TGCGCCAGCAGCCCGGGACAGGGTCCATCCTACGAGCAGTACTTC CASSPGQGPSYEQYF TRBD1 TRBJ2-7 NA TRBV4-1